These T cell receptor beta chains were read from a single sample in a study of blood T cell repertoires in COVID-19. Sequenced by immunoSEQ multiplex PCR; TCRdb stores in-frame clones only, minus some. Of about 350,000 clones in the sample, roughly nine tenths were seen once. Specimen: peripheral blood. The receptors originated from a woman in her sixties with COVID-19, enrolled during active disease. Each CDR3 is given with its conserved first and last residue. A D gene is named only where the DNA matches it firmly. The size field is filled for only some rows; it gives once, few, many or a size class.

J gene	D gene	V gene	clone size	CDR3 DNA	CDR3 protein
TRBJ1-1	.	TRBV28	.	TGTGCCAGCAGCGCCCCGGTGGGGGGAGGAAACACTGAAGCTTTCTTT	CASSAPVGGGNTEAFF
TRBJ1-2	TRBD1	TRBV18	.	TGTGCCAGCTCACCAAAAGGGGGCGACTATGGCTACACCTTC	CASSPKGGDYGYTF
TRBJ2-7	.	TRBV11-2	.	TGTGCCAGCAGCCGTCACGGGGAGCAGTACTTC	CASSRHGEQYF
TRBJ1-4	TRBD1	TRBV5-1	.	TGCGCCAGCAGCTTAACTCTCAAGACAGGGGGTAGTGAAAAACTGTTTTTT	CASSLTLKTGGSEKLFF
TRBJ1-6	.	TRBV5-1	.	TGCGCCAGCAGCGCAGCCCAAATACAGAATTCACCCCTCCACTTT	CASSAAQIQNSPLHF
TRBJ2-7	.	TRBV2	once	TGTGCCAGCAGTCCCAGCTCCTACGAGCAGTACTTC	CASSPSSYEQYF
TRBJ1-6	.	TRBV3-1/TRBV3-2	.	TGTGCCAGCAGCCAAGTCGGGGGGGCTGGTTCACCCCTCCACTTT	CASSQVGGAGSPLHF
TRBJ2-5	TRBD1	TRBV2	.	TGTGCCAGCAGCCCGGGACAGGCAGACCAAGAGACCCAGTACTTC	CASSPGQADQETQYF
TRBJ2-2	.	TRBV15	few	TGTGCCACCAGCAGAGAATCAACCGGGGAGCTGTTTTTT	CATSRESTGELFF
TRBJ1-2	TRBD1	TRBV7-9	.	TGTGCCAGCAGCCGGGTTCCGGGACAGGGGGCATTTAGCTATGGCTACACCTTC	CASSRVPGQGAFSYGYTF
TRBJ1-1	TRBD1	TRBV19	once	TGTGCCAGTAGTATTACAGGGGCCCACACTGAAGCTTTCTTT	CASSITGAHTEAFF
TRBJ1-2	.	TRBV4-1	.	TGCGCCAGCAGCCATGAGGTCGACGTGATTAATGGCTACACCTTC	CASSHEVDVINGYTF
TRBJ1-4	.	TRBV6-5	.	TGTGCCAGCAGGCGCTCAGGGAATGAAAAACTGTTTTTT	CASRRSGNEKLFF
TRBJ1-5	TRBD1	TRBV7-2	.	TGTGCCAGCAGCTTAGCGATAGCAGGGGGTCAGCCCCAGCATTTT	CASSLAIAGGQPQHF
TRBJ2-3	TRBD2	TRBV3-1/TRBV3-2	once	TGTGCCAGCACCCATAGCGGGGGGGTCACAGATACGCAGTATTTT	CASTHSGGVTDTQYF
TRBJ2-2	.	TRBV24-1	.	TGTGCCACTGCCCACTCCACCGGGGAGCTGTTTTTT	CATAHSTGELFF
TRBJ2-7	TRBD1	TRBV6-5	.	TGTGCCAGCAGTACTCCGGGACAGGGGGCCTACGAGCAGTACTTC	CASSTPGQGAYEQYF
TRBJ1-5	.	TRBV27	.	TGTGCCAGCAGTGGGACTATCAATCAGCCCCAGCATTTT	CASSGTINQPQHF
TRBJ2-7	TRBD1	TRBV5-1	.	TGCGCCAGCAGCGTCGGGACAGGGGTCGACGAGCAGTACTTC	CASSVGTGVDEQYF
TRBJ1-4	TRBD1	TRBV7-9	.	TGTGCCAGCAGTACTACAGGGGGCAAGATTGAAAAACTGTTTTTT	CASSTTGGKIEKLFF
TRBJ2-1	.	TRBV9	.	TGTGCCAGCAGCGTAGTTTCGAGAGGCGGTGAGCAGTTCTTC	CASSVVSRGGEQFF
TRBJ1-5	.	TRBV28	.	TGTGCCAGCAGTTTACTCAATCAGCCCCAGCATTTT	CASSLLNQPQHF
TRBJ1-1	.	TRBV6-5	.	TGTGCCAGCACCCGAGGGGGGGGCACTGAAGCTTTCTTT	CASTRGGGTEAFF
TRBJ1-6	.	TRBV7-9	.	TGTGCCAGCAGCTTACAACAGGGTGGTTCACCCCTCCACTTT	CASSLQQGGSPLHF
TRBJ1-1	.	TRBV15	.	TGTGCCACCAGCAGAGTAGGAGGAGCTGAAGCTTTCTTT	CATSRVGGAEAFF
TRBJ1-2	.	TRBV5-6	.	TGTGCCAGCAGCCATACTACAGGGTCTAGCTGGGGCTACACCTTC	CASSHTTGSSWGYTF
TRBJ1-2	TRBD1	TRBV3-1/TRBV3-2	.	TGTGCCAGCAGCCAAATATCCGGGACAGCAGCGGGCTACACCTTC	CASSQISGTAAGYTF
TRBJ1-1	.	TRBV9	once	TGTGCCAGCAGCCCCCAAAGTAGGGGGGGCAGGGCTTTCTTT	CASSPQSRGGRAFF
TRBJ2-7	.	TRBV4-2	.	TGTGCCAGCAGCCAAGGCCAGGACGAGCAGTACTTC	CASSQGQDEQYF
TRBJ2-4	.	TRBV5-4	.	TGTGCCAGCAGCTTGGGGGCACTAGCCAAAAACATTCAGTACTTC	CASSLGALAKNIQYF
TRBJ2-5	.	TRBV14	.	TGTGCCAGCAGCCCCCACCGACAGGTCTGGGAGACCCAGTACTTC	CASSPHRQVWETQYF
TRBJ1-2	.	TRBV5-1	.	TGCGCCAGCAGCTTGGGACAGTCCTATGGCTACACCTTC	CASSLGQSYGYTF
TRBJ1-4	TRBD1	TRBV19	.	TGTGCCAGTAGTATTCGGGCGACAGGGAATGAAAAACTGTTTTTT	CASSIRATGNEKLFF
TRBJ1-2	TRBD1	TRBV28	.	TGTGCCAGCAGTCCGACTTCCGGGACAGTATTCTATGGCTACACCTTC	CASSPTSGTVFYGYTF
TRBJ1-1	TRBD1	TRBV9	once	TGTGCCAGCAGCGTAGGAAGGGACAGCGAAGCTTTCTTT	CASSVGRDSEAFF
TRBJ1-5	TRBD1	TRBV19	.	TGTGCCAGTAGTATAGATCGCAGGGGGCGAAATCAGCCCCAGCATTTT	CASSIDRRGRNQPQHF
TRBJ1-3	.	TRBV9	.	TGTGCCAGCAGCCCTAAAGACAGGACCTCTGGAAACACCATATATTTT	CASSPKDRTSGNTIYF
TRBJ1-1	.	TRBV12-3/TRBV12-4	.	TGTGCCAGCAGTTCGGGGGTTGAAGCTTTCTTT	CASSSGVEAFF
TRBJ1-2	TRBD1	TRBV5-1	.	TGCGCCAGCAGCTTGACAGGGGGCATCTATGGCTACACCTTC	CASSLTGGIYGYTF
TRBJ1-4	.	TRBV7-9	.	TGTGCCAGCAGCTTTGTAGCAATAAATGAAAAACTGTTTTTT	CASSFVAINEKLFF
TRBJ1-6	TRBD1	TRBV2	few	TGTGCCAGCAGGGACAGGGGTTATAATTCACCCCTCCACTTT	CASRDRGYNSPLHF
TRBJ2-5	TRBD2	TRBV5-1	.	TGCGCCAGCAGCTTCAGCCTAGCGGGGGGGAAGGAGACCCAGTACTTC	CASSFSLAGGKETQYF
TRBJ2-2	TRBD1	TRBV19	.	TGTGCCAGTAGTATGGGACAGGCGAACACCGGGGAGCTGTTTTTT	CASSMGQANTGELFF
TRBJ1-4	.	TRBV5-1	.	TGCGCCAGCAGCCCTGGGCCTGAAAAACTGTTTTTT	CASSPGPEKLFF
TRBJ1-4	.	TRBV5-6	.	TGTGCCAGCAGCTTGGCAGGGTTGGAAAAACTGTTTTTT	CASSLAGLEKLFF
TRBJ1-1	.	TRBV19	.	TGTGCCAGTAGTCGGGGGGCCAGCACTGAAGCTTTCTTT	CASSRGASTEAFF
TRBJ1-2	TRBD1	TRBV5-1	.	TGCGCCAGCAGCTTCCCGAACAGGGGCGACTTTTCTGGCTACACCTTC	CASSFPNRGDFSGYTF
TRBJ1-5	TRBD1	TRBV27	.	TGTGCCAGCAGTTTAAGACAGGGACTTAGCAATCAGCCCCAGCATTTT	CASSLRQGLSNQPQHF
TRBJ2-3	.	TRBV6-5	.	TGTGCCAGCAGACCAGGGGACACCGCCACAGATACGCAGTATTTT	CASRPGDTATDTQYF
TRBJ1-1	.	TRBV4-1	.	TGCGCCAGCAGCCAAGGTGAGAGCAGGGGAACAAGGGCTGGAGCTTTCTTT	CASSQGESRGTRAGAFF
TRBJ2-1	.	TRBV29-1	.	TGCAGCGTTGATCGGGACTCGATGAATGAGCAGTTCTTC	CSVDRDSMNEQFF
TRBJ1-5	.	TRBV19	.	TGTGCCAGTAGTCCCGGACGACAGGTGAATAGCAATCAGCCCCAGCATTTT	CASSPGRQVNSNQPQHF
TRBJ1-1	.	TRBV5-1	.	TGCGCCAGCAGCTTGGTACCAGACATGAACACTGAAGCTTTCTTT	CASSLVPDMNTEAFF
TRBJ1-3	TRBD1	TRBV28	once	TGTGCCGGGAGAGAGGGGGCCTCTGGAAACACCATATATTTT	CAGREGASGNTIYF
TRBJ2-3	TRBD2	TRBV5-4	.	TGTGCCAGCAGCCGGGGGACTAGCGGGGGGCCAGATACGCAGTATTTT	CASSRGTSGGPDTQYF
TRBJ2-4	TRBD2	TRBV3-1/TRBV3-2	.	TGTGCCAGCAGCATCAGCGGGGGGGCGGTGGCCATTCAGTACTTC	CASSISGGAVAIQYF